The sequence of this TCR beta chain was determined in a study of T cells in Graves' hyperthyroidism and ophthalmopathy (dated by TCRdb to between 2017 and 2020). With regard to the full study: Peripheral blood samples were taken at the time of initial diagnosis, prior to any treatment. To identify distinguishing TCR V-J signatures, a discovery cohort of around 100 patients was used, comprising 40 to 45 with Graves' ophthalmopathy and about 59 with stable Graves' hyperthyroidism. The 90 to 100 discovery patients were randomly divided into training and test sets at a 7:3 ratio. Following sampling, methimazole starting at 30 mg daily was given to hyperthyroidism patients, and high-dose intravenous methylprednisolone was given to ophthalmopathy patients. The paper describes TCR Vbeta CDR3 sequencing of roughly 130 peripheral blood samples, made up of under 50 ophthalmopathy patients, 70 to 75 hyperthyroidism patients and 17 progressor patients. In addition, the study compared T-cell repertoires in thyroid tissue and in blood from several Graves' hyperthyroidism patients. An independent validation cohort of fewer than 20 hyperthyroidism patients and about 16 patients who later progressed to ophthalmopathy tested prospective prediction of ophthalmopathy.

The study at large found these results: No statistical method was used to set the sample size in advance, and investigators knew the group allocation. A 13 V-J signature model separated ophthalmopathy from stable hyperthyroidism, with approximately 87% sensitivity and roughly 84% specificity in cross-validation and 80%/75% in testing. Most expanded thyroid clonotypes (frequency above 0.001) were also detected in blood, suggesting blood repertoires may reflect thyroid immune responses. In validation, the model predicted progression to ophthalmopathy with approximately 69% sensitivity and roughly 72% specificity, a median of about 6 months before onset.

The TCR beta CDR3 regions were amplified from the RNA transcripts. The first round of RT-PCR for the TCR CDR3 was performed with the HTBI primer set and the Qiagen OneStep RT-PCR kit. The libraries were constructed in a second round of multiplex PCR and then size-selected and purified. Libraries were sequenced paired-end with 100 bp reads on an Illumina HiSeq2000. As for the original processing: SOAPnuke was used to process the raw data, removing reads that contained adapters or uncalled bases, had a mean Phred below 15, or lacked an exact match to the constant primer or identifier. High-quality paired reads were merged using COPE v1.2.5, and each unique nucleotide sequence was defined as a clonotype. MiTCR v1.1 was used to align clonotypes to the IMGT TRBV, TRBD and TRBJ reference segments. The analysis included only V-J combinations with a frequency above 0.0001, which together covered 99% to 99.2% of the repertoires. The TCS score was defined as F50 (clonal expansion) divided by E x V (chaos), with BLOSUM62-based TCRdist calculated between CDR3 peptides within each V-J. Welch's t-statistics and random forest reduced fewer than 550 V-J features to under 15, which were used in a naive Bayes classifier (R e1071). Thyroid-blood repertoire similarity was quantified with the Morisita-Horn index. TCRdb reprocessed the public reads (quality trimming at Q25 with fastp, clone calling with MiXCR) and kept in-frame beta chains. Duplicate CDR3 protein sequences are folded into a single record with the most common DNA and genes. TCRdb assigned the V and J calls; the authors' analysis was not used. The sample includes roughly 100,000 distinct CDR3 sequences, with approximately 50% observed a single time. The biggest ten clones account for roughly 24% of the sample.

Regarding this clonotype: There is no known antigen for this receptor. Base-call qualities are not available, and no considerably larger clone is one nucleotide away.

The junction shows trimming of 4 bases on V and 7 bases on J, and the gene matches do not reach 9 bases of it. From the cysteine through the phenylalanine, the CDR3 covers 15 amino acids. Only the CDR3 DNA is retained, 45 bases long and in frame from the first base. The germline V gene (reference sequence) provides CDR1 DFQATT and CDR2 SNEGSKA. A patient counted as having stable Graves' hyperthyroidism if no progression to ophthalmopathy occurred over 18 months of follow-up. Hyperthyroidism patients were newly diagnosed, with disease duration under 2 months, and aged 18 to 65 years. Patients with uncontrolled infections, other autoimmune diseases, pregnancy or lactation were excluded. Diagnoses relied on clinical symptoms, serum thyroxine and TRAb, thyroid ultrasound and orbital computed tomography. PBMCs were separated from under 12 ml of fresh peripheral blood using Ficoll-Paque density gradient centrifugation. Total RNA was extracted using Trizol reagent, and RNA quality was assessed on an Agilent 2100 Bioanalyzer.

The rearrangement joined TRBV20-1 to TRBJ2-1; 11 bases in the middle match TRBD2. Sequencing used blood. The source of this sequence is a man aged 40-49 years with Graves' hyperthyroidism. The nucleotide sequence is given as TGCAGTGCTATGCCTAGCGGGAGGACGTTAAATGAGCAGTTCTTC. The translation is CSAMPSGRTLNEQFF.